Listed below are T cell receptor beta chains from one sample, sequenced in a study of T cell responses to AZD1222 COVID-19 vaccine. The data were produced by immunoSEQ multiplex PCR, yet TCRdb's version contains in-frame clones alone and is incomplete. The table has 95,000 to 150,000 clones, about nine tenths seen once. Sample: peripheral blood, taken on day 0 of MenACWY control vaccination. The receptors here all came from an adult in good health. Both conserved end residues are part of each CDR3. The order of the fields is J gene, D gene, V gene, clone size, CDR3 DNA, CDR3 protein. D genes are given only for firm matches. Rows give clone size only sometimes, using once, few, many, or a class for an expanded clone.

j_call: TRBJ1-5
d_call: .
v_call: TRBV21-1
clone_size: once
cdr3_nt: TGTGCCAGCAGCTCCCATGGGGGCCTCAATCAGCCCCAGCATTTT
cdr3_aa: CASSSHGGLNQPQHF

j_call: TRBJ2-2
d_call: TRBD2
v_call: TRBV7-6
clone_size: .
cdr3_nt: TGTGCCAGCAGAGAAATAGCGGGGGCGGTCACCGGGGAGCTGTTTTTT
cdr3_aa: CASREIAGAVTGELFF

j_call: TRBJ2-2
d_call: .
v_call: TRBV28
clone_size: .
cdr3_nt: TGTGCCAGCAGTTTTAACACCGGGGAGCTGTTTTTT
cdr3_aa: CASSFNTGELFF

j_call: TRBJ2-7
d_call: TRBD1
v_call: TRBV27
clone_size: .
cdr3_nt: TGTGCCAGCAGCCCCACGGACAGGGTCTACGAGCAGTACTTC
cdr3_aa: CASSPTDRVYEQYF

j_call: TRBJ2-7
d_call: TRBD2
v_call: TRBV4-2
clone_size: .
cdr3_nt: TGTGCCAGCAGCCAACAGACTAGCGGGATAGGGTACGAGCAGTACTTC
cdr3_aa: CASSQQTSGIGYEQYF

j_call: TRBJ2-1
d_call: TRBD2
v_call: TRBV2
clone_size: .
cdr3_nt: TGTGCCAGCAGGGACGGGAGGCTAGCGGTAGACAATGAGCAGTTCTTC
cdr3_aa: CASRDGRLAVDNEQFF

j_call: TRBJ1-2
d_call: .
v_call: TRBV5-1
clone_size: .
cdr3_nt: TGCGCCAGCAGCTTGGGGCGGATGATCCCGGGGCGGCGCGATGGCTACACCTTC
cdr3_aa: CASSLGRMIPGRRDGYTF

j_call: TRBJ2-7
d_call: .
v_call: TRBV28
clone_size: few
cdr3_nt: TGTGCCAGCAGTTACCTGGGGCCAGCAGGTTACGAGCAGTACTTC
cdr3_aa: CASSYLGPAGYEQYF

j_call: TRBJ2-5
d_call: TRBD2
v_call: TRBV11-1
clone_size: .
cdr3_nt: TGTGCCAGCAGCTTCCGGACTAGCGGGAAACAAGAGACCCAGTACTTC
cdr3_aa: CASSFRTSGKQETQYF

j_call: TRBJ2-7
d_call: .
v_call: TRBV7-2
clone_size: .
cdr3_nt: TGTGCCAGCAGCCCATCAACCTCCTACGAGCAGTACTTC
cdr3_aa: CASSPSTSYEQYF

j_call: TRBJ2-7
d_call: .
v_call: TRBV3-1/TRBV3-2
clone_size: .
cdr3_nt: TGTGCCAGCAGCCAAATCGGGGACTACGAGCAGTACTTC
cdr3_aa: CASSQIGDYEQYF

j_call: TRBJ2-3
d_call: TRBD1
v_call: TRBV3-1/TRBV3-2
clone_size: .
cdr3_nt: TGTGCCAGCAGCCAACCTCGCCGGACAGGGGTATTCGGCACAGATACGCAGTATTTT
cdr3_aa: CASSQPRRTGVFGTDTQYF

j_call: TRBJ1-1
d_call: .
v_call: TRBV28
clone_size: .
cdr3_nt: TGTGCCAGCAGTTTTAAGGGTACCACTGAAGCTTTCTTT
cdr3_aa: CASSFKGTTEAFF

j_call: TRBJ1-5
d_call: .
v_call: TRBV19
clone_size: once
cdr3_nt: TGTGCCAGTAGTAGGACAAGTTATAGCAATCAGCCCCAGCATTTT
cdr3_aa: CASSRTSYSNQPQHF

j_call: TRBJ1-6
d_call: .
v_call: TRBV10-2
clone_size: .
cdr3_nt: TGCGCCAGCAGTGAGTCCGCGAACCTCCACTTT
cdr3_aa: CASSESANLHF

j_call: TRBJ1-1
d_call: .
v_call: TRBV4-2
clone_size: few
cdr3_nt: TGTGCCAGCAGCCAAGAAACACTGAGGGGGGACACTGAAGCTTTCTTT
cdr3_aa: CASSQETLRGDTEAFF

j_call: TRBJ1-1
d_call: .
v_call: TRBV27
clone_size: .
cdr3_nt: TGTGCCAGCAGGTATGCCGGGGGAAACACTGAAGCTTTCTTT
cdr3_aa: CASRYAGGNTEAFF

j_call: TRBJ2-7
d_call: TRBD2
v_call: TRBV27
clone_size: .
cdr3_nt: TGTGCCAGCAGTTTAGTCCTCCCGAGAGAGCGGGGTCCCTACGAGCAGTACTTC
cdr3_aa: CASSLVLPRERGPYEQYF

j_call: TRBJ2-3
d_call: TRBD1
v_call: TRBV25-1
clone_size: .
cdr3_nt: TGTGCCAGCAGTGTGTGGGGGACAGGGGGCACAGATACGCAGTATTTT
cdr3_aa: CASSVWGTGGTDTQYF

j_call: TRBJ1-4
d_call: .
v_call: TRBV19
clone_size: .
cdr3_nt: TGTGCCAGTAGCCCCCGTGAGGGTCAGTATGAAAAACTGTTTTTT
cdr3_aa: CASSPREGQYEKLFF

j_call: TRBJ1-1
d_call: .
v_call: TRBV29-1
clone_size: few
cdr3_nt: TGCAGCGTAGGGACCAACACTGAAGCTTTCTTT
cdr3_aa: CSVGTNTEAFF

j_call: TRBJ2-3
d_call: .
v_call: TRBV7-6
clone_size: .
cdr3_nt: TGTGCCAGCAGCACACGGGGAACAGATACGCAGTATTTT
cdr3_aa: CASSTRGTDTQYF

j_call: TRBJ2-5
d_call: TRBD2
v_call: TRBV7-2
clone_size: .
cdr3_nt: TGTGCCAGCAGCTTCGGGCGGGGGGGCGTAGAGACCCAGTACTTC
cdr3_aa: CASSFGRGGVETQYF

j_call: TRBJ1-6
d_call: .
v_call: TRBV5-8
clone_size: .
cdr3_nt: TGTGCCAGCAGCCACGCGAAAACGGGGTTCAATTCACCCCTCCACTTT
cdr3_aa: CASSHAKTGFNSPLHF

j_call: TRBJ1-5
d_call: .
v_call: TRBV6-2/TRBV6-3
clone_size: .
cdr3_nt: TGTGCCAGCAGTTACTCGGGGAGGACAGTAACTAGGAAGCAGCCCCAGCATTTT
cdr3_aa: CASSYSGRTVTRKQPQHF

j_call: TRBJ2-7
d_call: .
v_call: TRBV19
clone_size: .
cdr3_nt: TGTGCCAGTAGTGCAGGAAGTGGTCTGGCGACCCACTACGAGCAGTACTTC
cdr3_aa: CASSAGSGLATHYEQYF

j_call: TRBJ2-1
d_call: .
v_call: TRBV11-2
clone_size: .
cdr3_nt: TGTGCCAGCAGCGAGGGGGACTCCTACAATGAGCAGTTCTTC
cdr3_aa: CASSEGDSYNEQFF

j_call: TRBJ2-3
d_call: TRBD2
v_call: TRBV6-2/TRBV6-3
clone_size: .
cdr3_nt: TGTGCCAGCAGTTACCGAGGTAGACTAGCGGGGGGGCCTGGCACAGATACGCAGTATTTT
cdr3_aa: CASSYRGRLAGGPGTDTQYF

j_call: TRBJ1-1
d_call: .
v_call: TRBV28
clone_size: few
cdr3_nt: TGTGCCAGCAGTTTTCGACCAGGGCGAGCTTTCTTT
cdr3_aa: CASSFRPGRAFF

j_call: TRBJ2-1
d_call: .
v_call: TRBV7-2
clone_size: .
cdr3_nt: TGTGCCAGCAGCTTAGCGCGGAGTGGACGCTACAATGAGCAGTTCTTC
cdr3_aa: CASSLARSGRYNEQFF

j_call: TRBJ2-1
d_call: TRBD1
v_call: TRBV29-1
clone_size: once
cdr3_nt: TGCAGTGTTGAAGGGGACAGCGAAGGGGCATACAATGAGCAGTTCTTC
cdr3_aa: CSVEGDSEGAYNEQFF

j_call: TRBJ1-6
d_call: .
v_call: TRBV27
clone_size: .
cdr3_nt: TGTGCCAGCAGTTTACTTCTAATGGGGAAACATTCACCCCTCCACTTT
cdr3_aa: CASSLLLMGKHSPLHF

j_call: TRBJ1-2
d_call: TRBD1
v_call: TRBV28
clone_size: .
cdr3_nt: TGTGCCAGCAGTTTTTTCGTGGGGGGACAGGGGGCTTGGTATGGCTACACCTTC
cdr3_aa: CASSFFVGGQGAWYGYTF

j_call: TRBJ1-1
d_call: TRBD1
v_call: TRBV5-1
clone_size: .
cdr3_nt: TGCGCCAGCAGCGGATGGACAGGGGGCTTTGGGAACACTGAAGCTTTCTTT
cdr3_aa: CASSGWTGGFGNTEAFF

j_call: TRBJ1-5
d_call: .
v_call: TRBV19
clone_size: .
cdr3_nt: TGTGCCAGTAGTATGCGCAGGCGGGGGTATAGCAATCAGCCCCAGCATTTT
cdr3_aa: CASSMRRRGYSNQPQHF

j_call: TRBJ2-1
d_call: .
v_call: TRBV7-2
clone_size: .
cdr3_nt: TGTGCCAGCAGCTTTGCAGCGGCCAACAATGAGCAGTTCTTC
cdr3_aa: CASSFAAANNEQFF

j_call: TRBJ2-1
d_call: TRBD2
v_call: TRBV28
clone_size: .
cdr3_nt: TGTGCCAGCAGATCCGGACTAGCGGGAGCTTACAATGAGCAGTTCTTC
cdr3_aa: CASRSGLAGAYNEQFF

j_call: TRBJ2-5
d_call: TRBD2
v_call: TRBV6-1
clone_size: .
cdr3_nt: TGTGCCAGCAGTGAAGAAGTAGCGGGGGTGGAGACCCAGTACTTC
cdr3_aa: CASSEEVAGVETQYF

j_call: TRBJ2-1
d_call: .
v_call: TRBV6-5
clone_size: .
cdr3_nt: TGTGCCAGCAGTTACTCCTCGCAAGGTTCCTACAATGAGCAGTTCTTC
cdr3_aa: CASSYSSQGSYNEQFF

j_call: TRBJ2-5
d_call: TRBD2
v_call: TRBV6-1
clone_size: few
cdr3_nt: TGTGCCAGCAGTGACCTAGGACTAGCGGGTGGGGAGACCCAGTACTTC
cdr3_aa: CASSDLGLAGGETQYF

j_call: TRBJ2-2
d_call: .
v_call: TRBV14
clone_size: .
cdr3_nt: TGTGCCAGCAGCCACAAGGGGTTAACCGGGGAGCTGTTTTTT
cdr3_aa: CASSHKGLTGELFF

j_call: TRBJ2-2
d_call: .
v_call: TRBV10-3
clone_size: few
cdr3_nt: TGTGCCATCAACCAGGGGGGCACCGGGGAGCTGTTTTTT
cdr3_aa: CAINQGGTGELFF